The 11 T cell receptor beta chains reported below all come from one sample, sequenced in a study of blood T cell repertoires in COVID-19. Some clones are missing from TCRdb's copy, which holds only in-frame ones; the method was immunoSEQ multiplex PCR. The sample comprises 200,000 or so clones, 80% to 90% of which are singletons, and around 4% rests with the top ten. Input material: PBMCs or T cells enriched from blood (not recorded which). The receptors here all came from a woman in her thirties or forties with acute COVID-19.

The chain is built from TRBV5-4 and TRBJ2-3; D is unclear. CDR3 length equals 15 residues. V was cut by 0 bases and J by 0 bases, with 8 bases left in between. CDR1 and CDR2 (germline): SGHNT, YYREEE (reference sequence). In DNA, the CDR3 is TGTGCCAGCAGCTTGGAGTCCAGTAGCACAGATACGCAGTATTTT. Protein product: CASSLESSSTDTQYF.

V is TRBV28 and J is TRBJ1-5; TRBD1 is a possible D gene (6 bases). Trimming cost V 2 bases and J 7 bases, with 15 bases left between them. CDR1 is MDHEN, CDR2 SYDVKM, per germline. This CDR3 has 15 residues. The CDR3 reads CASSLDRPFGQPQHF. CDR3 DNA sequence: TGTGCCAGCAGTTTAGACAGGCCTTTCGGGCAGCCCCAGCATTTT.

V usage is TRBV19 and J usage is TRBJ1-5, with D uncertain. Trimming cost V 0 bases and J 7 bases, with 7 bases left between them. The germline gives CDR1 LNHDA, CDR2 SQIVND (reference sequence). The CDR3 runs to 13 residues. CDR3 loop: CASSIDLRQPQHF. CDR3 DNA sequence: TGTGCCAGTAGTATAGATTTGCGGCAGCCCCAGCATTTT.

This clone was counted between two and nine times. The chain employs TRBV15 and TRBJ2-7; D may be TRBD1 (6 bases). Germline V gives CDR1 LNHNV, CDR2 YYDKDF (reference sequence). CDR3 size: 15 residues. The V end lost 3 bases, the J end lost 3 bases, and 15 bases lay between the germline ends. CDR3 nucleotides: TGTGCCACCAGCAGCTACCAGACAGGCCACTACGAGCAGTACTTC. Amino acid sequence: CATSSYQTGHYEQYF.

In this sample, this clone turned up a few times. The rearrangement links TRBV12-5 to TRBJ2-7; 12 nucleotides agree with TRBD2. The CDR3 has 21 amino acids. V lost 5 bases to trimming and J lost 5 bases; unmatched junction nucleotides: 25. Germline assignment: CDR1 LGHNT and CDR2 FRNRAP. CDR3 loop: CASGPGGDRILTSGREDEQYF. DNA of the CDR3: TGTGCTAGTGGTCCCGGGGGGGACAGAATTCTGACTAGCGGGAGAGAGGACGAGCAGTACTTC. The complete variable domain, with remaining parts taken from reference TRBV12-5 and TRBJ2-7, reads DARVTQTPRHKVTEMGQEVTMRCQPILGHNTVFWYRQTMMQGLELLAYFRNRAPLDDSGMPKDRFSAEMPDATLATLKIQPSEPRDSAVYFCASGPGGDRILTSGREDEQYFGPGTRLTVT.

V and J are TRBV4-1 and TRBJ2-5, with 8 positions matching TRBD2. This CDR3 region has 14 residues. CDR1 and CDR2 from the germline V gene are MGHRA and YSYEKL. J was trimmed by 3 bases and V by 4 bases; bases with no gene match: 4. CDR3 in amino acids: CASSLTSGEETQYF. DNA for the CDR3: TGCGCCAGCAGCCTTACTAGCGGAGAAGAGACCCAGTACTTC.

The chain combines TRBV4-2 with TRBJ2-2; D remains unclear. V lost 1 base and J lost 1, with 13 bases in between. The V gene's germline CDR1 is LGHNA and CDR2 YNFKEQ. CDR3 length: 17 amino acids. The CDR3 coding sequence is TGTGCCAGCAGCCAAGCGAGCGATCCTATGAACACCGGGGAGCTGTTTTTT. It yields the protein CASSQASDPMNTGELFF.

This chain joins TRBV18 and TRBJ1-6; 10 bases align to TRBD1. Germline V gene sequence: CDR1 KGHSH, CDR2 LQKENI. This CDR3 contains 17 residues. V lost 3 bases, J lost 5 bases, and 7 bases stayed unmatched. The CDR3, as DNA: TGTGCCAGCTCACCGCTGCTCGGGACAGGGGATAATTCACCCCTCCACTTT. It encodes CASSPLLGTGDNSPLHF.

This chain connects TRBV2 to TRBJ2-1, with 15 bases that match TRBD2. This CDR3 spans 16 amino acids. Germline-derived CDR1 and CDR2 are SNHLY and FYNNEI. After removal of 6 bases from V and 5 bases from J, the junction contained 5 bases not matched to a gene. CDR3 sequence (DNA): TGTGCCAGCAGCCTTGGACTAGCGGGAGGGGACAATGAGCAGTTCTTC. The encoded protein is CASSLGLAGGDNEQFF.

The chain combines TRBV28 with TRBJ2-6; D uncertain. The V end lost 6 bases, the J end lost 0 bases, and 6 bases lay between the germline ends. Germline V gene data show CDR1 as MDHEN and CDR2 as SYDVKM. The CDR3 totals 14 residues. DNA for the CDR3: TGTGCCAGCAGAACCAGCTCTGGGGCCAACGTCCTGACTTTC. Encoded protein: CASRTSSGANVLTF. Using reference TRBV28 and TRBJ2-6 for the parts outside the CDR3, the full variable domain is DVKVTQSSRYLVKRTGEKVFLECVQDMDHENMFWYRQDPGLGLRLIYFSYDVKMKEKGDIPEGYSVSREKKERFSLILESASTNQTSMYLCASRTSSGANVLTFGAGSRLTVL.

The sample holds a few counts of this clone. CDR3 amino acids: CASSPGIWNEQFF. The CDR3 nucleotides read TGTGCCAGCAGCCCGGGGATTTGGAATGAGCAGTTCTTC. This chain connects TRBV7-9 to TRBJ2-1, with a tentative D call TRBD2 (5 bases). The CDR3 runs to 13 residues. CDR1 and CDR2 (germline): SEHNR, FQNEAQ (reference sequence). V dropped 5 bases and J dropped 7 bases, with 12 bases sitting between them. The complete variable domain, with remaining parts taken from reference TRBV7-9 and TRBJ2-1, reads DTGVSQNPRHKITKRGQNVTFRCDPISEHNRLYWYRQTLGQGPEFLTYFQNEAQLEKSRLLSDRFSAERPKGSFSTLEIQRTEQGDSAMYLCASSPGIWNEQFFGPGTRLTVL.